This TCR beta chain was obtained from a study of breast tumors, draining lymph nodes, adjacent tissues. Regarding the study as a whole: Tumors had less TCR diversity than lymph nodes, more than nontumor tissue.

TCRdb processed the multiplex PCR reads anew with MiXCR; each CDR3 protein has one entry. The sample holds around 170,000 distinct CDR3 sequences, roughly a third seen once. The CDR3 has 18 amino acids. Germline V gene lookup returns CDR1 MRHNA and CDR2 SNTAGT. V gave up 0 bases and J gave up 3 bases, with 20 bases separating them. This clonotype has more than one count but fewer than ten. Antigen: not known. The lymph nodes were axillary draining lymph nodes from breast cancer patients. This chain uses TRBV6-4 with TRBJ1-2; tentatively, D is TRBD1 (6 bases). The TCR comes from a female donor with breast cancer. Some clones in this sample may be carry-over from other donors' samples. The source material was axillary lymph node tissue. This chain's CDR3 is CASSDSTGGAGRDYGYTF. Written as DNA, the CDR3 is TGTGCCAGCAGTGACTCGACCGGGGGGGCCGGACGTGACTATGGCTACACCTTC.